This T cell receptor beta chain was sequenced in a study of T cells in Graves' hyperthyroidism and ophthalmopathy. For the study at large: Peripheral blood specimens were obtained at initial diagnosis, prior to any treatment.

J lost 2 bases, V lost 2 bases, and 9 bases had no gene match. The length of the CDR3 is 17 residues. Germline assignment: CDR1 LGHDT and CDR2 YNNKEL (reference sequence). Amplified TCR beta CDR3 regions derived from RNA transcripts. An initial round of RT-PCR targeting the TCR CDR3 relied on the HTBI primer set. TCRdb ran MiXCR on the multiplex PCR reads and lists one entry per CDR3 protein. The data contain approximately 400,000 distinct CDR3 sequences, roughly an eighth of them singletons. Study observations and caveats: Peripheral blood also featured most of the thyroid clonotypes expanded above 0.001.

This clonotype was counted at least ten times. Antigen specificity is unknown. Diagnoses used clinical symptoms, serum thyroxine and TRAb, thyroid ultrasound and orbital computed tomography. PBMCs were obtained from 10 ml fresh peripheral blood. The receptor was derived from a man between 45 and 60 years old with Graves' ophthalmopathy. The chain joins TRBV3-1 to TRBJ2-5; 9 positions agree with TRBD2. Sequencing used blood. The CDR3 reads CASSQPALAGLQETQYF. CDR3 coding DNA: TGTGCCAGCAGCCAACCCGCGCTAGCGGGACTGCAAGAGACCCAGTACTTC.